This T cell receptor beta chain stems from a study of radiotherapy plus CTLA-4 blockade in lung cancer. Study as a whole: Disease control was present in roughly a third of patients, and objective responses in under 20%.

Sequencing was performed with immunoSEQ multiplex PCR; in TCRdb, only in-frame clones are kept and a portion is missing. Among 85,000 to 100,000 clones listed, around 72% were seen once. V dropped 5 bases and J dropped 1 base, with 15 bases sitting between them. Germline V CDR1 and CDR2: SGHRS, YFSETQ. CDR3 size: 16 residues. This chain connects TRBV5-1 to TRBJ2-2; either TRBD1 or TRBD2 may fit D (5 bases each). This TCR came from a human donor with non-small cell lung cancer that progressed on radiotherapy plus ipilimumab. The sample consisted of peripheral blood, taken from a patient treated with radiotherapy plus ipilimumab. CDR3 coding DNA: TGCGCCAGCAGTCACCGGGACCCCCTGAACACCGGGGAGCTGTTTTTT. Amino acid sequence: CASSHRDPLNTGELFF.